Sequencing of this TCR beta chain was carried out in a study of blood T cell repertoires in COVID-19. Overall study context: Specimens from acute and convalescent COVID-19 originated in the United States, Italy and Spain. The cDNA or gDNA used as material had been derived from T cells, B-cell-depleted T cells, or PBMCs.

CDR3 length equals 15 residues. Between the trimmed V and J ends, which lost 1 base and 6 bases, there was a span of 12 bases. CDR1 is LGHDT and CDR2 is YNNKEL in the germline V gene (reference sequence). The table came from immunoSEQ multiplex PCR; TCRdb's copy has only in-frame clones and leaves some out. The sample has about 96,000 clones; less than 85% are singletons. The receptor's source is a man aged 50-59 years who had recovered from COVID-19. The chain uses TRBV3-1 (or the pseudogene TRBV3-2) and TRBJ2-2, with a tentative D call TRBD2 (5 bases). The sample comprised peripheral blood. CDR3 DNA: TGTGCCAGCAGCCAAGCGGGGTCCCGGGCCGGGGAGCTGTTTTTT. The encoded protein is CASSQAGSRAGELFF.